The 30 T cell receptor beta chains below come from one sample, sequenced in a study of OX40 agonist ivuxolimab in advanced cancers. This table comes from immunoSEQ multiplex PCR, and its TCRdb copy is limited to in-frame clones, with some not included. The table includes just over 7,500 clones, roughly 89% detected once. The sample consisted of CD4+ or CD8+ T cells sorted from blood, taken in a trial of the OX40 agonist ivuxolimab. All receptors derive from an adult with an advanced solid tumor such as melanoma, head and neck, liver or kidney cancer.

The rearrangement links TRBV27 to TRBJ2-3; D is undetermined. The germline CDR1 and CDR2 sequences are MNHEY and SMNVEV (reference sequence). CDR3 size: 13 residues. V was shortened by 2 bases and J by 6 bases, with 9 bases between the two germline ends. In DNA form, the CDR3 reads TGTGCCAGCAGTTTACTGGGTCGGGATACGCAGTATTTT. Translation: CASSLLGRDTQYF.

This clone appeared a single time. The V gene is TRBV28, the J gene TRBJ2-4, with D possibly being TRBD1 (6 bases). Germline V CDR1 and CDR2: MDHEN, SYDVKM. The CDR3 is made up of 13 amino acids. Trimming cost V 7 bases and J 10 bases, with 17 bases left between them. CDR3 region: CASTRGQGTIQYF. The CDR3 nucleotides read TGTGCCAGCACCCGGGGTCAGGGGACGATTCAGTACTTC.

The rearrangement joins TRBV7-2 to TRBJ2-1, with a weak D call TRBD2 (6 bases). V was pared by 5 bases and J by 3 bases, with 14 bases between. The CDR3 is 15 residues long. The germline gives CDR1 SGHTA, CDR2 FQGNSA. The CDR3 sequence: CASSIIADYYNEQFF. DNA for the CDR3: TGTGCCAGCAGCATCATAGCGGACTACTACAATGAGCAGTTCTTC.

The chain has TRBV5-1 and TRBJ2-3; 8 bases fit TRBD2. The CDR3 extends over 16 amino acids. Germline assignment: CDR1 SGHRS and CDR2 YFSETQ. Losses at the gene ends were 2 bases for V and 2 bases for J; bases not matched to a gene: 7. CDR3 amino acids: CASSFGGVGHTDTQYF. CDR3 sequence (DNA): TGCGCCAGCAGCTTCGGGGGGGTCGGTCACACAGATACGCAGTATTTT.

The chain carries TRBV7-9 and TRBJ2-2, with D tentatively TRBD2 (6 bases). V gave up 4 bases and J gave up 1 base, with 13 bases separating them. The CDR3 spans 16 residues. CDR1 is SEHNR and CDR2 is FQNEAQ in the germline V gene (reference sequence). The CDR3 protein is CASSSSGRGNTGELFF. For the CDR3, the DNA is TGTGCCAGCAGCTCGTCGGGGCGGGGGAACACCGGGGAGCTGTTTTTT.

The rearrangement uses TRBV7-8 and TRBJ1-4; no clear D. The V end was cut by 3 bases, the J end by 4 bases, with 9 bases between. Looked up from germline, CDR1 is SGHVS and CDR2 is FQNEAQ. CDR3 size: 14 residues. The CDR3 sequence is CASSLRLRNEKLFF. The CDR3, as DNA: TGTGCCAGCAGCTTGAGACTGCGTAATGAAAAACTGTTTTTT.

The chain links TRBV7-9 to TRBJ2-2, with D tentatively TRBD1 (6 bases). V lost 4 bases and J lost 7, with 10 bases in between. The germline CDR1 and CDR2 sequences are SEHNR and FQNEAQ (reference sequence). The CDR3 totals 13 residues. CDR3: CASSSGASGELFF. CDR3 DNA: TGTGCCAGCAGCTCAGGGGCGAGCGGGGAGCTGTTTTTT.

The chain recombines TRBV5-8 with TRBJ2-2, with no clear D. Germline lookup yields CDR1 SGHTS and CDR2 YDEGEE. This CDR3 is built from 16 residues. The V end was cut by 1 base, the J end by 5 bases, with 15 bases between. The CDR3 DNA reads TGTGCCAGCAGCTTGTATGTAGCCCATGGGACCGGGGAGCTGTTTTTT. Residues: CASSLYVAHGTGELFF.

The rearrangement joins TRBV5-1 to TRBJ1-1; 9 bases line up with TRBD1. Trimming at V came to 4 bases and at J to 1 base, leaving 5 bases not matched to a gene. CDR1 and CDR2 from the germline V gene are SGHRS and YFSETQ. The CDR3 has 15 residues. The CDR3 nucleotides are TGCGCCAGCAGCCCACAGGGGGCTGCGAACACTGAAGCTTTCTTT. Protein product: CASSPQGAANTEAFF.

The chain carries TRBV6-1 and TRBJ1-6; D ambiguous. Trimming took off 8 bases at V and 0 bases at J, with 11 bases between the two ends. The CDR3 has 15 residues. CDR1 and CDR2 from the germline V gene are MNHNS and SASEGT. For the CDR3, the DNA is TGTGCCAGCTGCGTAGGGAGCTCCTATAATTCACCCCTCCACTTT. This sequence encodes CASCVGSSYNSPLHF.

The chain is built from TRBV7-9 and TRBJ2-1; TRBD1 aligns across 11 bases. There are 15 residues in the CDR3. After removal of 0 bases from V and 10 bases from J, the junction contained 5 bases not matched to a gene. From germline, CDR1 is SEHNR and CDR2 FQNEAQ (reference sequence). CDR3 residues: CASSLAGQGAQEQFF. DNA for the CDR3: TGTGCCAGCAGCTTAGCAGGACAGGGGGCGCAAGAGCAGTTCTTC.

The chain combines TRBV19 with TRBJ1-2; D ambiguous. CDR1 and CDR2 from the germline V gene are LNHDA and SQIVND (reference sequence). The CDR3 is 13 amino acids. V lost 7 bases and J lost 2, with 11 bases in between. In DNA form, the CDR3 reads TGTGCCAGTACCCCAGGACGGAACTATGGCTACACCTTC. The encoded protein is CASTPGRNYGYTF.

The V gene is TRBV4-1, the J gene TRBJ2-5; D is possibly TRBD2 (6 bases). This CDR3 has 13 residues. CDR1 is MGHRA and CDR2 is YSYEKL in the germline V gene. V gave up 1 base and J gave up 7 bases, with 10 bases separating them. Written as DNA, the CDR3 is TGCGCCAGCAGCCAAGGCGGGGAAGGGACCCAGTACTTC. Protein: CASSQGGEGTQYF.

The CDR3 region has the DNA TGCAGCGTTGGACAGGGGGCCAGCAATCAGCCCCAGCATTTT. It specifies CSVGQGASNQPQHF. This sequence joins TRBV29-1 and TRBJ1-5, with 10 bases identical to TRBD1. V lost 4 bases, J lost 1 base, and 1 base stayed unmatched. CDR3 length: 14 residues. The germline V gene encodes CDR1 SQVTM and CDR2 ANQGSEA.

The chain links TRBV11-3 to TRBJ2-1; 7 nucleotides line up with TRBD2. This CDR3 comprises 14 residues. The V segment lost 4 bases and the J segment 4 bases; nucleotides outside the gene matches: 4. From germline, CDR1 is SGHNT and CDR2 YENEEA. The CDR3 bases are TGTGCCAGCAGCTCCGGACTAGGATACAATGAGCAGTTCTTC. It is translated as CASSSGLGYNEQFF.

The chain combines TRBV10-3 with TRBJ1-4; 9 nucleotides line up with TRBD1. The CDR3 contains 13 residues. Germline V lookup: CDR1 ENHRY, CDR2 SYGVKD. The trim removed 6 bases at V and 7 bases at J, leaving 3 bases unmatched. The CDR3 loop is CAISDRGGEKLFF. Here the CDR3 DNA reads TGTGCCATCAGCGACAGGGGGGGTGAAAAACTGTTTTTT.

This clone was detected a few times. The J gene is TRBJ2-3, the V gene TRBV11-2, with 8 bases identical to TRBD1. The CDR3 extends over 15 amino acids. CDR1 and CDR2 from the germline V gene are SGHAT and FQNNGV. J gave up 4 bases and V 5 bases, and 8 bases lay outside the gene matches. The chain's CDR3 is CASSTHRGKADTQYF. The CDR3 coding sequence is TGTGCCAGCAGCACCCACAGGGGGAAAGCAGATACGCAGTATTTT.

The chain links TRBV6-5 to TRBJ1-1; D unresolved. V dropped 5 bases and J dropped 0 bases, with 7 bases sitting between them. The CDR3 runs to 13 residues. CDR1 MNHEY and CDR2 SVGAGI come from the germline V gene. The CDR3 nucleotides read TGTGCCAGCAGTAACCGGATGAACACTGAAGCTTTCTTT. This sequence encodes CASSNRMNTEAFF.

The gene calls are TRBV6-4 and TRBJ1-6, with unresolved D. CDR3 length equals 13 residues. Germline CDR1 MRHNA, CDR2 SNTAGT. Trimming shortened V by 8 bases and J by 4 bases, and 9 bases separated the two germline ends. The CDR3 region has the DNA TGTGCCAGCGGGCAGGAGTATAATTCACCCCTCCACTTT. Amino acid sequence: CASGQEYNSPLHF.

The chain recombines TRBV28 with TRBJ2-3; D is undetermined. The V gene's germline CDR1 is MDHEN and CDR2 SYDVKM. V dropped 3 bases and J dropped 0 bases, with 7 bases sitting between them. This CDR3 spans 14 amino acids. CDR3 bases: TGTGCCAGCAGTTTCGAGAGAAGCACAGATACGCAGTATTTT. It yields the protein CASSFERSTDTQYF.

The V call is TRBV5-6, the J call TRBJ2-2; no clear D gene. Trimming cost V 0 bases and J 9 bases, with 9 bases left between them. Germline loops: CDR1 SGHDT, CDR2 YYEEEE. The CDR3 sequence is 13 residues long. The CDR3 region has the DNA TGTGCCAGCAGCTTGGTCACGAACCGGGAGCTGTTTTTT. Its translation is CASSLVTNRELFF.

The rearrangement joins TRBV6-5 to TRBJ1-1; tentative D call: TRBD1 (6 bases). V was cut by 6 bases and J by 1 base, with 9 bases left in between. CDR1 is MNHEY and CDR2 is SVGAGI in the germline V gene. This CDR3 spans 13 amino acids. DNA of the CDR3: TGTGCCAGCAGCAAGACAGGGAACACTGAAGCTTTCTTT. Translating it yields CASSKTGNTEAFF.

The chain has TRBV29-1 and TRBJ2-7; D gene uncertain. CDR1 and CDR2 from the germline V gene are SQVTM and ANQGSEA. There are 13 residues in the CDR3. V gave up 3 bases and J gave up 12 bases, with 21 bases separating them. The CDR3 protein is CSVDLLVEPIGYF. The CDR3 bases are TGCAGCGTTGACTTATTAGTAGAGCCTATAGGGTACTTC.

The rearrangement uses TRBV5-1 and TRBJ1-1; D unclear. Germline V gene lookup returns CDR1 SGHRS and CDR2 YFSETQ. Trimming took 0 bases from V and 4 from J, leaving 13 bases between them. CDR3 length: 15 amino acids. This CDR3 is CASSLAVYSSTEAFF. CDR3 sequence (DNA): TGCGCCAGCAGCTTGGCAGTCTATTCGAGCACTGAAGCTTTCTTT.

The rearrangement links TRBV2 to TRBJ2-1; 9 nucleotides agree with TRBD2. CDR1 is SNHLY, CDR2 FYNNEI, per germline. V shed 5 bases and J 6 bases; nucleotides not matched to a gene: 5. There are 14 residues in the CDR3. CDR3: CASSYLAGSNEQFF. The CDR3 coding sequence is TGTGCCAGCAGTTACCTAGCGGGATCCAATGAGCAGTTCTTC.

The chain's CDR3 is CASSKAGVLNTEAFF. The CDR3 DNA reads as TGTGCCAGCAGCAAGGCAGGGGTCCTGAACACTGAAGCTTTCTTT. The chain couples TRBV7-2 to TRBJ1-1, with D maybe TRBD1 (6 bases). The CDR3 spans 15 residues. The V gene's germline CDR1 is SGHTA and CDR2 FQGNSA. Trimming stripped 5 bases from V and 0 bases from J, with 13 bases between.

This chain connects TRBV6-1 to TRBJ2-7; D remains unclear. The CDR3 has 10 amino acids. Germline CDR1 is MNHNS and CDR2 is SASEGT. The CDR3 DNA sequence: TGTGTGACGGCCCGCTACGAGCAGTACTTC. It codes for CVTARYEQYF.

This clone was counted a few times. This sequence joins TRBV27 and TRBJ1-2, with 7 bases aligning to TRBD1. Looked up from germline, CDR1 is MNHEY and CDR2 is SMNVEV (reference sequence). The CDR3 has 12 amino acids. V lost 0 bases to trimming and J lost 10 bases; unmatched junction nucleotides: 2. The CDR3 protein is CASSLSGTAYTF. The CDR3 DNA reads TGTGCCAGCAGTTTATCGGGGACAGCCTACACCTTC.

The rearrangement links TRBV7-2 to TRBJ1-3; D call uncertain. CDR1 SGHTA and CDR2 FQGNSA come from the germline V gene. The V gene lost 7 bases and the J gene lost 0 bases, with 13 bases spanning the gap. The CDR3 sequence is 15 residues long. The CDR3 coding sequence is TGTGCCAGCACCTTTGCAAAAACCTCTGGAAACACCATATATTTT. Its translation: CASTFAKTSGNTIYF.

The chain recombines TRBV28 with TRBJ2-7; the match to TRBD1 covers 7 bases. J gave up 1 base and V 2 bases, and 5 bases lay outside the gene matches. The germline CDR1 and CDR2 sequences are MDHEN and SYDVKM. CDR3 length: 15 residues. CDR3 sequence reads: CASSLTGAISYEQYF. The CDR3 bases are TGTGCCAGCAGTTTAACAGGGGCCATATCCTACGAGCAGTACTTC.